One sample yielded the 2 T cell receptor beta chains listed below, sequenced in a study of beta chain features in type 1 diabetes. No antigen is known for these receptors. Study conclusions and caveats: For Type 1 diabetes patients, all four CD4+ subsets carried TCRB CDR3s that were moderately but significantly shorter.

Of the isolated RNA, all was reverse transcribed, and so the sequenced material was expressed TCRB transcripts. Libraries were prepared by immunoSEQ multiplex PCR; TCRdb keeps only in-frame clonotypes and omits some of them. Among some 700,000 clones listed, roughly 13% were seen once. Sequenced input: naive CD4+ T cells from blood. Receptor source: a man aged 18 to 35 with type 1 diabetes.

The chain links TRBV4-1 to TRBJ1-4; tentatively, D is TRBD1 (5 bases). The germline CDR1 and CDR2 sequences are MGHRA and YSYEKL. The CDR3 runs to 13 residues. The V and J ends lost 2 bases and 5 bases respectively, with 6 bases between them. CDR3 protein: CASSQWGNEKLFF. CDR3 nucleotide sequence: TGCGCCAGCAGCCAATGGGGGAATGAAAAACTGTTTTTT.

V usage is TRBV7-2 and J usage is TRBJ2-1; possibly TRBD2 for D (5 bases). Germline V gene sequence: CDR1 SGHTA, CDR2 FQGNSA. Trimming removed 5 bases at V and 4 bases at J, with 15 bases between. CDR3 length: 15 residues. The CDR3 here is CASSENAGPYNEQFF. The DNA of the CDR3 is TGTGCCAGCAGCGAGAACGCGGGCCCTTACAATGAGCAGTTCTTC.